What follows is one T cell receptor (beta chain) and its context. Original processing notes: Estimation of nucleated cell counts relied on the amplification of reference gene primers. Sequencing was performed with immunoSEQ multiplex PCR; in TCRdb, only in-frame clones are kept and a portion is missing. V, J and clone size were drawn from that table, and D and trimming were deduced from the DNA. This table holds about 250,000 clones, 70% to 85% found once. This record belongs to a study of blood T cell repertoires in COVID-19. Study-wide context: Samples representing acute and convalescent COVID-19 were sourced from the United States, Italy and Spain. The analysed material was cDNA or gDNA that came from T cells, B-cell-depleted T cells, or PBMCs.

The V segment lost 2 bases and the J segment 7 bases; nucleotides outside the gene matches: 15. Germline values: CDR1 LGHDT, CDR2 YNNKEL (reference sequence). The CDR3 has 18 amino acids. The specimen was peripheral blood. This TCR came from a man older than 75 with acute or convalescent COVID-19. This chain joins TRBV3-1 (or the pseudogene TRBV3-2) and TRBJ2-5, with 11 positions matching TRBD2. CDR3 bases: TGTGCCAGCAGCCAACAGGGGTTAGCGGGAGGGCCCTTAGGGACCCAGTACTTC. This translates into CASSQQGLAGGPLGTQYF.